Reported below is one TCR beta chain. Its target is not known. This sample is part of a study of T cell responses to AZD1222 COVID-19 vaccine. Study observations and caveats: Targeting of unmutated variant regions was reportedly seen in nearly half of spike-specific TCRs. Spike-specific TCRs gained breadth and depth after people received two AZD1222 doses.

The data were produced by immunoSEQ multiplex PCR, yet TCRdb's version contains in-frame clones alone and is incomplete. The sample has some 150,000 clones, around nine tenths seen once. This CDR3 comprises 15 residues. CDR1 is LGHDT and CDR2 is YNNKEL in the germline V gene (reference sequence). Unmatched junction bases numbered 2, after V lost 0 bases and J lost 6 bases. The sample was peripheral blood, taken on day 0 of AZD1222 vaccination. The sequence came from an adult in good health. This sequence joins TRBV3-1 (or the pseudogene TRBV3-2) and TRBJ2-1; the match to TRBD2 covers 10 bases. Here the CDR3 DNA reads TGTGCCAGCAGCCAAGAGGGACTAGCGACCAATGAGCAGTTCTTC. It specifies CASSQEGLATNEQFF.